This record looks at one T cell receptor beta chain sequence and its context. This CDR3 has 15 amino acids. Unmatched junction bases numbered 3, after V lost 0 bases and J lost 1 base. Germline V gives CDR1 SGHNT, CDR2 YENEEA. TCRdb's copy holds only in-frame clones and misses some; the assay was immunoSEQ multiplex PCR. This table holds roughly 240,000 clones, 80% to 90% found once. The data stem from a study of blood T cell repertoires in COVID-19. The overall study: The study drew acute and convalescent COVID-19 samples from the United States, Italy and Spain.

The specimen sequenced was PBMCs or T cells enriched from blood (not recorded which). This clonotype was obtained from a woman aged 25 to 39 with acute COVID-19. This chain uses TRBV11-3 with TRBJ2-7; 7 nucleotides match TRBD1. The CDR3 here is CASSLETGESYEQYF. The CDR3 DNA reads TGTGCCAGCAGCTTAGAAACAGGGGAATCCTACGAGCAGTACTTC.